This T cell receptor beta chain derives from a study of blood T cell repertoires in COVID-19. Overall study: From T cells, B-cell-depleted T cells, or PBMCs came the material, which was cDNA or gDNA.

Per germline, CDR1 LGHDT and CDR2 YNNKEL (reference sequence). V gave up 1 base and J gave up 6 bases, with 15 bases separating them. CDR3 length: 16 amino acids. Participant age was roughly 18 to 95 years, and participants resided in approximately 24 US areas. Sequencing was performed with immunoSEQ multiplex PCR; in TCRdb, only in-frame clones are kept and a portion is missing. The sample has some 200,000 clones, roughly nine tenths seen once. The chain combines TRBV3-1 (or the pseudogene TRBV3-2) with TRBJ1-4; D may be TRBD1 (6 bases). Specimen: PBMCs or T cells enriched from blood (not recorded which). This clonotype originated in a woman under 40 who had recovered from COVID-19. The CDR3 DNA is TGTGCCAGCAGCCAAGGAAGCCCCGCAGGGGATGAAAAACTGTTTTTT. This gives the protein CASSQGSPAGDEKLFF.